This T cell receptor beta chain was captured by sequencing in a study of control samples from healthy donors and cancer patients. The CDR3 consists of 16 residues. V lost 4 bases and J lost 8, with 23 bases in between. The V gene's germline CDR1 is LGHDT and CDR2 YNNKEL (reference sequence). Data came from immunoSEQ multiplex PCR; TCRdb stores just in-frame clones and leaves some out. The table lists 120,000 or so clones, 87% of them singletons. The chain joins TRBV3-1 (or the pseudogene TRBV3-2) to TRBJ1-2; a weak D match, TRBD1 (6 bases). This receptor was taken from a man between 35 and 55 years old in good health. Sequenced input: blood. The CDR3 DNA sequence: TGTGCCAGCAGCCCTGGCCCCCAAGGGGGGGCAGGGGGCTACACCTTC. Its translation: CASSPGPQGGAGGYTF.